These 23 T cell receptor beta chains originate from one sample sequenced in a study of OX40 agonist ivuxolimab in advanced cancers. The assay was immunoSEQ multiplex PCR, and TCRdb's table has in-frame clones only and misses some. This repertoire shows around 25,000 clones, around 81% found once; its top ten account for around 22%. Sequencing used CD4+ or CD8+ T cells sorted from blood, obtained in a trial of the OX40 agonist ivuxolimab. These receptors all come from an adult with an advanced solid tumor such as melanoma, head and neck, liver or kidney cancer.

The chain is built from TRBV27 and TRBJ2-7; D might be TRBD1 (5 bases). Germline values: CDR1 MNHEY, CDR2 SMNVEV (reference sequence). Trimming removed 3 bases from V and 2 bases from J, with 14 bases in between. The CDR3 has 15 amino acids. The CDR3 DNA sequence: TGTGCCAGCAGTTTTAAACGGACAATTACCTACGAGCAGTACTTC. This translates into CASSFKRTITYEQYF.

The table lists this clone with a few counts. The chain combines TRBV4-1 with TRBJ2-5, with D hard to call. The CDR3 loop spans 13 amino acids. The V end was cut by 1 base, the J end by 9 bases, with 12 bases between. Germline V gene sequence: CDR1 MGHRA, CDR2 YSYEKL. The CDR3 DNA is TGCGCCAGCAGCCAAGCGGAAGGCTCGGCCCAGTACTTC. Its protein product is CASSQAEGSAQYF.

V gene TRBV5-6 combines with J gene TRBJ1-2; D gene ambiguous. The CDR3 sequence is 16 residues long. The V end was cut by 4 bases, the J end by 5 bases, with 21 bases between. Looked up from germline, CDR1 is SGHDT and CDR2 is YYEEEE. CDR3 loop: CASSPDGRWVLYGYTF. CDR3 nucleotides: TGTGCCAGCAGCCCCGACGGGAGGTGGGTCCTTTATGGCTACACCTTC.

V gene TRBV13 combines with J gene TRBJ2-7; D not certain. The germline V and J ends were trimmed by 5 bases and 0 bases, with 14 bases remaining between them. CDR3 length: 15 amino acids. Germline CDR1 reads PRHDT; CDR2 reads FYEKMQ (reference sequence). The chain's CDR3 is CASSPQASSSYEQYF. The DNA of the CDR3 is TGTGCCAGCAGCCCCCAAGCAAGCAGCTCCTACGAGCAGTACTTC.

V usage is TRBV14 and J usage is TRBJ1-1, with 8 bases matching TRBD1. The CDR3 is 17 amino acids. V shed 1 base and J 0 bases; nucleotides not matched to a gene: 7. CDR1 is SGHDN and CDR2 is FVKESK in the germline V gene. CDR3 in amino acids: CASSQGFQDRVNTEAFF. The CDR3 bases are TGTGCCAGCAGCCAAGGATTCCAGGACAGGGTGAACACTGAAGCTTTCTTT.

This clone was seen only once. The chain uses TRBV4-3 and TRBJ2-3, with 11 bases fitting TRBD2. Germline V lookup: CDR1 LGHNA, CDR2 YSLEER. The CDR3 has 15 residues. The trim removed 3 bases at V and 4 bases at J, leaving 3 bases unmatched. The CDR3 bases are TGCGCCAGCAGCCAGTCGGGACTAGCGGCAGATACGCAGTATTTT. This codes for CASSQSGLAADTQYF.

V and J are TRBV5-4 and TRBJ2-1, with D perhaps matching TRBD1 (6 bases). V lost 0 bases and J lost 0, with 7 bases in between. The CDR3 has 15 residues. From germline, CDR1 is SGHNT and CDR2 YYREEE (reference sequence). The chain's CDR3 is CASSLAGASYNEQFF. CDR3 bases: TGTGCCAGCAGCTTGGCAGGGGCCTCCTACAATGAGCAGTTCTTC.

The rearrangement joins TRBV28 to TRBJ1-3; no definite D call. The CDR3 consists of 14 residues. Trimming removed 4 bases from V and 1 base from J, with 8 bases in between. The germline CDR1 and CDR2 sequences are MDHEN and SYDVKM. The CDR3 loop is CASSYPGSGNTIYF. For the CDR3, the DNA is TGTGCCAGCAGTTACCCGGGATCTGGAAACACCATATATTTT.

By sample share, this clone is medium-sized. CDR3 in DNA: TGTGCCAGCAGTCTCGACGGATACAATGAGCAGTTCTTC. Its translation: CASSLDGYNEQFF. This chain connects TRBV28 to TRBJ2-1, with D uncertain. In germline, CDR1 is MDHEN, CDR2 SYDVKM. The CDR3 spans 13 residues. The V end lost 5 bases, the J end lost 4 bases, and 9 bases lay between the germline ends.

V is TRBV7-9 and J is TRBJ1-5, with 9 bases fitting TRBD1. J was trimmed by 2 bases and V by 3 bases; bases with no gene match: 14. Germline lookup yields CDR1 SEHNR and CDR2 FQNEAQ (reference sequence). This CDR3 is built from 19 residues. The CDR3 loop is CASSFGPGQGNTGNQPQHF. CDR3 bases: TGTGCCAGCAGCTTCGGTCCGGGACAGGGCAATACGGGCAATCAGCCCCAGCATTTT.

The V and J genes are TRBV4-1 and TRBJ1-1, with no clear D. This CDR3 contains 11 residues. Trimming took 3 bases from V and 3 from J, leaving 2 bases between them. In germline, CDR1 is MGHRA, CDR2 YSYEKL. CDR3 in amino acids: CASSHDTEAFF. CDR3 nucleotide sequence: TGCGCCAGCAGCCATGACACTGAAGCTTTCTTT.

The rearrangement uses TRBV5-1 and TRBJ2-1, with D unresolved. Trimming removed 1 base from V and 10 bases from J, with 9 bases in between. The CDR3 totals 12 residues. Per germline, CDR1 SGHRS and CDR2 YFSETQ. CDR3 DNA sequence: TGCGCCAGCAGCTTGAGGTCGACGGAGCAGTTCTTC. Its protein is CASSLRSTEQFF.

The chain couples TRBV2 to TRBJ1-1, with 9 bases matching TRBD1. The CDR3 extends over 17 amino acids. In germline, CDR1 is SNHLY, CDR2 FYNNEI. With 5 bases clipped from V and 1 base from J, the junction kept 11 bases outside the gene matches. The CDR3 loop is CASSFGDREATNTEAFF. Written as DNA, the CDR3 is TGTGCCAGCAGTTTCGGGGACAGGGAGGCTACGAACACTGAAGCTTTCTTT.

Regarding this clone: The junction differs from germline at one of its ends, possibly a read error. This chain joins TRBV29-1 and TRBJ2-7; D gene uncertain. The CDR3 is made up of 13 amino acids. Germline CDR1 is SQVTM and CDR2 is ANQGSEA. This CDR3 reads CSVEAMDGYEQYF. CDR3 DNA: TGCAGCGTGGAAGCCATGGACGGGTACGAGCAGTACTTC.

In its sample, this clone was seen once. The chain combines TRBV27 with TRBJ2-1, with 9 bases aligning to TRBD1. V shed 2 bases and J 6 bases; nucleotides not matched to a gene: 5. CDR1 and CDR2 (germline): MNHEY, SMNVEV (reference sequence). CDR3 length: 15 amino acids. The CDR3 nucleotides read TGTGCCAGCAGTTTAGAACAGGGGGCCCTCAATGAGCAGTTCTTC. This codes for CASSLEQGALNEQFF.

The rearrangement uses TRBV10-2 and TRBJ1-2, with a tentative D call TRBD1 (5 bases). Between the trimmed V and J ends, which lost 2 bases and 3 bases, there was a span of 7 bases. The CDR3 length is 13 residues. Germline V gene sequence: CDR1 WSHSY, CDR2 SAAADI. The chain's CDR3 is CASSETGDYGYTF. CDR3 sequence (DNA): TGCGCCAGCAGTGAGACAGGAGACTATGGCTACACCTTC.

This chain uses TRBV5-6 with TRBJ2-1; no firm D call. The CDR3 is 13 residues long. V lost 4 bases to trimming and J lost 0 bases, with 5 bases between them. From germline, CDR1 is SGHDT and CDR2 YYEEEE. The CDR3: CASSTSSYNEQFF. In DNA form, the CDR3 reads TGTGCCAGCAGCACGAGCTCCTACAATGAGCAGTTCTTC.

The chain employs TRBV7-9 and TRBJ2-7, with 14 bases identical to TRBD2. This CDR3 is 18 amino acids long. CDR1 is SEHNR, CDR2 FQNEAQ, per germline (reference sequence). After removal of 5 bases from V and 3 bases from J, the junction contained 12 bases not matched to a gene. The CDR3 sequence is CASSLSLGLAGVGYEQYF. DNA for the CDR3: TGTGCCAGCAGCCTTTCGTTGGGACTAGCGGGAGTAGGCTACGAGCAGTACTTC.

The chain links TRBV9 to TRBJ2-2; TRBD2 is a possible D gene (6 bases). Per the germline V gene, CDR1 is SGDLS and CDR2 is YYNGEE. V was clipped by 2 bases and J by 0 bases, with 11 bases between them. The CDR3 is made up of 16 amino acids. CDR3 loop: CASSVYPGANTGELFF. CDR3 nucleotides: TGTGCCAGCAGCGTTTATCCGGGAGCGAACACCGGGGAGCTGTTTTTT.

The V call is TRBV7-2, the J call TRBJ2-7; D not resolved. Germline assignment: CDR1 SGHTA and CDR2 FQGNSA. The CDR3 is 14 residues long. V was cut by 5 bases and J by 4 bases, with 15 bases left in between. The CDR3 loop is CASSDPGPAYEQYF. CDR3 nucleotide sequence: TGTGCCAGCAGCGATCCGGGCCCCGCTTACGAGCAGTACTTC.

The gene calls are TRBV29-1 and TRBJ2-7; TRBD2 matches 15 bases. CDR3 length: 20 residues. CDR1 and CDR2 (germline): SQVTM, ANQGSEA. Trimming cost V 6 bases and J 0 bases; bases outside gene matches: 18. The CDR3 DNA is TGCAGCGTCCCCCTCTATCCATCTGGGACTAGCGGGGGGCCCTCCTACGAGCAGTACTTC. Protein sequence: CSVPLYPSGTSGGPSYEQYF.

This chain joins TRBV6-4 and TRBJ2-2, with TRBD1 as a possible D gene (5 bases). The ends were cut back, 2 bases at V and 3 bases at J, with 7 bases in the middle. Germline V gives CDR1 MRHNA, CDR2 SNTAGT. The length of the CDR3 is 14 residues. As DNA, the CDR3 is TGTGCCAGCAGTGACGGCAGGGACACCGGGGAGCTGTTTTTT. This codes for CASSDGRDTGELFF.

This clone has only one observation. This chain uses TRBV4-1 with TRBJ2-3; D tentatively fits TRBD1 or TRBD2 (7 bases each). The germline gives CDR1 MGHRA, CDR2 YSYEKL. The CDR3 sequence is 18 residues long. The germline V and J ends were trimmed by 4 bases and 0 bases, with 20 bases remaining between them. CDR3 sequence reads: CASSPSGGGGQSTDTQYF. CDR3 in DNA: TGCGCCAGCAGCCCCTCTGGGGGAGGGGGCCAGAGCACAGATACGCAGTATTTT.